The subject of this entry is one T cell receptor beta chain. This clonotype was recorded many times. It lacks a known antigen. Base-call qualities are not available, and no considerably larger clone is one nucleotide away. To synthesize cDNA, template-switch 5'RACE was performed with a primer carrying a 10-nucleotide random unique molecular identifier so that each TCR transcript was tagged. Every sequencing run yielded over 180 million TCR-beta sequences covering 15-18 subjects. Total RNA was extracted with the RNeasy kit. The KAPA Real-time Library Amplification kit was used to amplify TCR-beta VDJ regions with primers targeting the TCR constant region and the 5'RACE anchor. Sample indexes and Illumina adaptors were added in a first PCR, and a second PCR then increased library yield. After Ampure bead purification, the TCR product of roughly 650 bp was size-selected on a 2% E-gel SizeSelection system. Before pooling, library quality was assessed on a Bioanalyzer, concentration was determined with Qubit, and library quantification was performed with the Kapa Library Quantification kit. An Illumina HiSeq 2500 was used to sequence the libraries paired-end at 2 x 150 bp. To increase sequence diversity, about 25-31% phiX was spiked into each library pool. Turning to the authors' computational methods: The quality-filtered reads were processed with the UMI-based MiGEC pipeline, whose error correction step removed more than 80% of the raw TCR sequences. IMGT germline references were used for alignment of VDJ genes, and clonotypes were defined by a unique CDR3 amino acid sequence together with V-J genes. Clonal expansion, Shannon diversity and CDR3 relatedness were evaluated with VDJtools (CalcPairwiseDistances, ClusterSamples), while phylogenetic trees were built in CLCbio workbench. Using coefficient-of-variation modelling across technical triplicates, the study counted a clone as expanded if it had at least 8 unique UMIs. Starting from the raw public reads, TCRdb applied fastp trimming at Q25, assembled clones with MiXCR and retained in-frame beta chains. Every CDR3 protein is listed once, alongside the most common genes and DNA of its rows. The V and J calls shown here were made by TCRdb, not taken from the authors' results. The sample records 50,000 to 60,000 distinct CDR3 sequences, over 2% of which are singletons. The ten largest clones represent under 4% of the sample.

The data were taken from a study of neurological immune-mediated disorders (dated 2019 in TCRdb). Some background on the complete study: Among the roughly 35 multiple sclerosis patients, 31 had relapsing-remitting MS and 3 had secondary progressive MS. The 90 to 120 TCR-beta libraries covered PBMC samples along with longitudinal samples, technical triplicates, and paired sorted CD4+ and CD8+ T-cell subsets. Peripheral blood TCR-beta repertoires from HTLV-I-associated myelopathy (HAM/TSP) patients, multiple sclerosis patients and healthy controls were compared by UMI-based sequencing. Of the roughly 71 subjects in the cohort, some 14 were HAM/TSP patients, roughly 35 were multiple sclerosis patients, and 20 were healthy controls. General findings and caveats noted by the study authors: No identical CDR3 amino acid sequences were found to be shared among expanded clones across subjects, suggesting that TCR-beta repertoires were private in all groups. In a phylogenetic analysis, the repertoires of 18 out of 34 MS patients fell into a single cluster of related CDR3 sequences, pointing to a possible signature at the repertoire level. TCR clonal expansion was highest in HAM/TSP patients and lowest in MS patients, with MS patients falling below even healthy controls. No clinical or MRI features were associated with the MS cluster, and the authors said that larger cohorts are needed.

For the unsorted PBMC libraries, 2 million PBMCs were stored in RNAlater at -80 degrees C until RNA extraction and were used to generate the libraries. Multiple sclerosis patients were enrolled in a US clinical protocol under which disease progression was evaluated by magnetic resonance imaging. Peripheral blood underwent Ficoll-Hypaque density gradient centrifugation to isolate PBMCs, which were then cryopreserved in liquid nitrogen. V is pruned by 4 bases and J by 3 bases, leaving 7 bases of the junction without a gene match. CDR1 and CDR2, per the germline V gene (reference sequence), are SGHAT and FQDESV. Taken from cysteine to phenylalanine, the CDR3 has 17 residues. The sequence is cut down to CDR3 DNA, 51 bases in frame from base 1.

Sequencing used PBMCs. The source is a middle-aged man with multiple sclerosis. The V gene is TRBV11-1 and the J gene is TRBJ2-3; 13 of the junction bases match TRBD2. The nucleotide sequence is given as TGTGCCAGCAGCTACGGACTAGCGGGGGCCGGGACAGATACGCAGTATTTT. It translates as CASSYGLAGAGTDTQYF.